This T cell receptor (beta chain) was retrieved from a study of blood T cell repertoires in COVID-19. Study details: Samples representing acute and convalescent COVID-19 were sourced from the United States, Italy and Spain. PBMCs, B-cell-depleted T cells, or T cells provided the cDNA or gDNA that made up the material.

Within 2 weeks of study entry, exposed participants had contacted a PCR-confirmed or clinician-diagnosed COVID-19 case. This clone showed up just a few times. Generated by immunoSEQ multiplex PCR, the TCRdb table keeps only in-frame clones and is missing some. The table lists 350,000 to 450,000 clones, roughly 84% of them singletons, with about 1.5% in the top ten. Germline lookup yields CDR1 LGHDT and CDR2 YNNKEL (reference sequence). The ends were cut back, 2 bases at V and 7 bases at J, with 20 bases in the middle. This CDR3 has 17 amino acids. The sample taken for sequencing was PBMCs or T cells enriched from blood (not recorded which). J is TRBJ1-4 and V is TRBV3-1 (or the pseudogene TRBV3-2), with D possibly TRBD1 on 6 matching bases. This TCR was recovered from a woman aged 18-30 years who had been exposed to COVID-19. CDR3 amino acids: CASSQPTGGRNREKLFF. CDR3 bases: TGTGCCAGCAGCCAACCGACAGGTGGGCGTAATCGTGAAAAACTGTTTTTT.